The rows below give T cell receptor beta chains drawn from one sample of a study of OX40 agonist ivuxolimab in advanced cancers. The assay was immunoSEQ multiplex PCR, and TCRdb's table has in-frame clones only and misses some. The sample lists roughly 26,000 clones; approximately 85% were seen once. Material: CD4+ or CD8+ T cells sorted from blood, obtained in a trial of the OX40 agonist ivuxolimab. All receptors come from an adult with an advanced solid tumor such as melanoma, head and neck, liver or kidney cancer. The CDR3 runs from the conserved cysteine through the conserved F or W. The D gene is left open where the match is weak. Clone size is not always given. Where it is, it says once, few, many or a class for expanded clones.

TRBV5-4	TRBD1	TRBJ1-2	NA	CASSLYQGADGYTF	TGTGCCAGCAGCTTGTATCAGGGGGCGGATGGCTACACCTTC
TRBV2	TRBD2	TRBJ2-1	NA	CASPGTSLNNEQFF	TGTGCCAGCCCCGGGACTAGCCTTAACAATGAGCAGTTCTTC
TRBV19	NA	TRBJ1-2	NA	CASSMGTVGYTF	TGTGCCAGTAGTATGGGAACAGTCGGCTACACCTTC
TRBV4-2	NA	TRBJ2-7	medium-sized	CASSQDDFEQYF	TGTGCCAGCAGCCAAGATGATTTCGAGCAGTACTTC
TRBV6-5	NA	TRBJ2-7	NA	CASSLGRGLEEQYF	TGTGCCAGCAGCCTTGGCAGGGGTTTAGAGGAGCAGTACTTC
TRBV10-1	NA	TRBJ2-3	NA	CASSKDLNTDTQYF	TGCGCCAGCAGTAAGGACTTGAACACAGATACGCAGTATTTT
TRBV6-6	TRBD1	TRBJ2-5	NA	CASSYEMAGGETQYF	TGTGCCAGCAGTTACGAGATGGCAGGGGGAGAGACCCAGTACTTC
TRBV5-8	NA	TRBJ2-2	NA	CASSLRVDTGELFF	TGTGCCAGCAGCTTACGTGTGGACACCGGGGAGCTGTTTTTT
TRBV21-1	NA	TRBJ2-5	once	CASSRKEDTLVETQYF	TGTGCCAGCAGCAGAAAAGAGGACACTTTAGTAGAGACCCAGTACTTC
TRBV7-9	TRBD1	TRBJ2-2	few	CASSQQGYTGELFF	TGTGCCAGCAGCCAACAGGGGTACACCGGGGAGCTGTTTTTT
TRBV10-1	NA	TRBJ2-7	NA	CASSQGPSYEQYF	TGCGCCAGCAGCCAGGGTCCCTCCTACGAGCAGTACTTC